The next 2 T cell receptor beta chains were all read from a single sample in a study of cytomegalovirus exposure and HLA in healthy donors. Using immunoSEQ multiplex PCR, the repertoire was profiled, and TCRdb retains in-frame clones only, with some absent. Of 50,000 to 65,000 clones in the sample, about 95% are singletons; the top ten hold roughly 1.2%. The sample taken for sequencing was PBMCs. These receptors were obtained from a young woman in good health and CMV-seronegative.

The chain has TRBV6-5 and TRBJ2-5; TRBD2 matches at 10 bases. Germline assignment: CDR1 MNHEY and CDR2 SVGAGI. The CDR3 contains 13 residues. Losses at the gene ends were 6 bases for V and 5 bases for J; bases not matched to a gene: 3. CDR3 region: CASRLAGVETQYF. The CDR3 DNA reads TGTGCCAGCAGGCTAGCGGGAGTGGAGACCCAGTACTTC.

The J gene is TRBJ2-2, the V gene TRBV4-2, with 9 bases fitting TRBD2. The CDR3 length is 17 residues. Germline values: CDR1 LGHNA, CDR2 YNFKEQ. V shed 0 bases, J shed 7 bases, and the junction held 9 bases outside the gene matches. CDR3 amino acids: CASSQESAGGPIGELFF. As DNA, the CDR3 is TGTGCCAGCAGCCAAGAGTCCGCGGGAGGGCCGATCGGGGAGCTGTTTTTT.